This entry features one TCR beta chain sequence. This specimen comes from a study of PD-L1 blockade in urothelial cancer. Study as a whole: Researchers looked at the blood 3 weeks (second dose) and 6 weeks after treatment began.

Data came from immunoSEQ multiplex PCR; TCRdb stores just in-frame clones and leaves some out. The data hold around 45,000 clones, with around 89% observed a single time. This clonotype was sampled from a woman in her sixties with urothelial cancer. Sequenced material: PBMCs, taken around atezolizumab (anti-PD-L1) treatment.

The CDR3 DNA reads as TGCGCCAGCAGCCAAGGGGACAGAACCTCACCCCTCCACTTT. Translating it yields CASSQGDRTSPLHF. J is TRBJ1-6 and V is TRBV4-1; 7 bases agree with TRBD1. There are 14 residues in the CDR3. V trimming: 1 base; J trimming: 10 bases; junction bases outside the gene matches: 4. Germline V gene sequence: CDR1 MGHRA, CDR2 YSYEKL.